Each of the 10 T cell receptor beta chains below was sequenced from the same sample in a study of shared clonotypes between healthy human individuals. Naive CD8 cells comprised CD45RO-negative, CCR7-positively selected cells, excluding terminally differentiated effector memory CD45RA+ cells. The assay was immunoSEQ multiplex PCR, and TCRdb's table has in-frame clones only and misses some. This sample carries about 2,100,000 clones, under 95% of them seen once, and the ten largest clones take around 1.7%. Material for sequencing was naive CD8+ T cells from PBMCs. These receptor sequences come from a man between 18 and 29 years old in good health. Some clones in this sample may be carry-over from other donors' samples.

With regard to this clone: Other DNA sequences from this sample encode an identical CDR3 as well. V is TRBV9 and J is TRBJ2-1; 12 bases are shared with TRBD2. Germline trimming cut 4 bases from V and 6 bases from J; bases unmatched to any gene: 2. There are 14 residues in the CDR3. Germline lookup yields CDR1 SGDLS and CDR2 YYNGEE. The CDR3 nucleotides are TGTGCCAGCAGCTCTAGCGGGAGGGTCAATGAGCAGTTCTTC. Protein product: CASSSSGRVNEQFF.

J is TRBJ2-7 and V is TRBV21-1; the table names TRBD1, a call not compared with the DNA. TRBV21-1 is recorded as a pseudogene. CDR3 length equals 15 residues. CDR3 sequence: CASIKDRGQGYEQYF. The CDR3 DNA is TGTGCCAGCATCAAGGACAGGGGGCAGGGGTACGAGCAGTACTTC.

The chain carries TRBV28 and TRBJ1-2; a possible D gene is TRBD1 (5 bases). The CDR3 is 14 residues long. Germline V gives CDR1 MDHEN, CDR2 SYDVKM. V was trimmed by 3 bases and J by 6 bases, leaving 14 bases between them. This CDR3 reads CASSFWGVLNGYTF. CDR3 bases: TGTGCCAGCAGTTTTTGGGGGGTCTTGAATGGCTACACCTTC.

This clone has only one observation. The V gene is TRBV12-5, the J gene TRBJ2-3; D gene uncertain. The germline CDR1 and CDR2 sequences are LGHNT and FRNRAP. CDR3 length: 10 residues. The ends were cut back, 8 bases at V and 6 bases at J, with 6 bases in the middle. The CDR3: CASSWDTQYF. The CDR3 DNA reads as TGTGCTAGTTCGTGGGATACGCAGTATTTT.

The chain carries TRBV18 and TRBJ2-3, with TRBD1 matching over 11 bases. Germline trimming cut 1 base from V and 1 base from J; bases unmatched to any gene: 4. Germline CDR1 and CDR2: KGHSH and LQKENI. The CDR3 has 17 residues. The CDR3 spells CASSPLRTGGGTDTQYF. CDR3 nucleotides: TGTGCCAGCTCACCACTTAGGACAGGGGGCGGCACAGATACGCAGTATTTT.

The chain carries TRBV27 and TRBJ2-7, with 11 bases matching TRBD1. V gave up 5 bases and J gave up 7 bases; unmatched junction bases: 10. Germline V gene lookup returns CDR1 MNHEY and CDR2 SMNVEV (reference sequence). The CDR3 length is 15 residues. CDR3 DNA sequence: TGTGCCAGCAGTCTCCGAGGACAGGGGGCGGAAGAGCAGTACTTC. Its translation: CASSLRGQGAEEQYF.

The chain joins TRBV29-1 to TRBJ1-1; the match to TRBD1 covers 7 bases. CDR1 is SQVTM and CDR2 is ANQGSEA in the germline V gene. The junction had 3 bases not matched to a gene; V was cut back by 1 base and J by 1 base. The CDR3 contains 14 residues. CDR3 amino acids: CSVEGGTANTEAFF. The CDR3 nucleotides are TGCAGCGTTGAAGGGGGGACAGCGAACACTGAAGCTTTCTTT.

This clone was counted once. The chain uses TRBV10-2 and TRBJ2-1; the match to TRBD2 covers 9 bases. This CDR3 is 15 amino acids long. Trimming at V came to 5 bases and at J to 4 bases, leaving 6 bases not matched to a gene. Germline-derived CDR1 and CDR2 are WSHSY and SAAADI. Written as DNA, the CDR3 is TGCGCCAGCAGTCCTACTAGCGGGCGGTACAATGAGCAGTTCTTC. Translating it yields CASSPTSGRYNEQFF.

The chain recombines TRBV2 with TRBJ1-4; 8 bases are shared with TRBD1. From germline, CDR1 is SNHLY and CDR2 FYNNEI. CDR3 size: 12 residues. The J segment lost 8 bases and the V segment lost 6 bases, leaving 2 bases of the junction unmatched. Here the CDR3 DNA reads TGTGCCAGCAGGGGACAGGCCGAAAAACTGTTTTTT. Amino acids: CASRGQAEKLFF.

V gene TRBV5-3 combines with J gene TRBJ1-1; D remains ambiguous. TRBV5-3 is reported as an ORF; its role is uncertain. V dropped 2 bases and J dropped 5 bases, with 7 bases sitting between them. The CDR3 contains 12 residues. This CDR3 is CARSLLWTEAFF. The CDR3 region has the DNA TGTGCCAGAAGCTTACTATGGACTGAAGCTTTCTTT.